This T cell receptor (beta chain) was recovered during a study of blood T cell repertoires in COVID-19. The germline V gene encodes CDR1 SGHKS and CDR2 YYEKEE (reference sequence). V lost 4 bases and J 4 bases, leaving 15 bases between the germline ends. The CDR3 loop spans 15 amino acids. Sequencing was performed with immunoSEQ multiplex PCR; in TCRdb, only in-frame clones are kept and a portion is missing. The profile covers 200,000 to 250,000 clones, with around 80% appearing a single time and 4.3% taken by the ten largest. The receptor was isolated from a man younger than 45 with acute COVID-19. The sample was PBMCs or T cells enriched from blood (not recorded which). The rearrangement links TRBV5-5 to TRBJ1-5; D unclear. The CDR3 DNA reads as TGTGCCAGCAGCCCGTCGTCGGGTTTGAATCAGCCCCAGCATTTT. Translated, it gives CASSPSSGLNQPQHF.